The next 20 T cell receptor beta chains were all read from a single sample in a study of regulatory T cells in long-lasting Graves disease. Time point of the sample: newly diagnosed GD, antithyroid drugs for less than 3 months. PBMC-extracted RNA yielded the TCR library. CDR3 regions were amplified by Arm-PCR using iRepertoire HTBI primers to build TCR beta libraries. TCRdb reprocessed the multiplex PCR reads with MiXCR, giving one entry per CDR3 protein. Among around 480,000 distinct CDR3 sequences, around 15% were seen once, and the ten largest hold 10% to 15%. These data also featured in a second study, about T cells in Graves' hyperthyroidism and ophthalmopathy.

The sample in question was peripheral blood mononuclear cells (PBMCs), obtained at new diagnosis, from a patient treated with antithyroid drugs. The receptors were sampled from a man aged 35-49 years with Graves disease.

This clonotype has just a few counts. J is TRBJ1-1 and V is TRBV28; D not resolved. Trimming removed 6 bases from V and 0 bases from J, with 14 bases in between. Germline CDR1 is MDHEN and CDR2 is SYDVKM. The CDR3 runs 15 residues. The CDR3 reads CASRLAGEMNTEAFF. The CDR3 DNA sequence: TGTGCCAGCAGACTTGCCGGAGAGATGAACACTGAAGCTTTCTTT. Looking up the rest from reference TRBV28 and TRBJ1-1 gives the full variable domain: DVKVTQSSRYLVKRTGEKVFLECVQDMDHENMFWYRQDPGLGLRLIYFSYDVKMKEKGDIPEGYSVSREKKERFSLILESASTNQTSMYLCASRLAGEMNTEAFFGQGTRLTVV.

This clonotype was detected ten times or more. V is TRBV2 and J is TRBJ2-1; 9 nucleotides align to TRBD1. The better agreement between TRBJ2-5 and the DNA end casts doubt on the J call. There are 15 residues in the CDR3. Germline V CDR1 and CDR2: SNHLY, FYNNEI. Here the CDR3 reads CASSGRDRARETQYF. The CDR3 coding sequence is TGTGCCAGCAGTGGTAGGGACAGGGCTAGGGAGACCCAGTACTTC.

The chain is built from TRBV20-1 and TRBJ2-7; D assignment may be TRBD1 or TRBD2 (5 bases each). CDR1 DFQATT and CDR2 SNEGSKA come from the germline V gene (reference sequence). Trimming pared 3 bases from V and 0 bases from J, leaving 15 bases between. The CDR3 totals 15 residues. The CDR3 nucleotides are TGCAGTGCTAGGCACGGGGCCGGAAACTCCTACGAGCAGTACTTC. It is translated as CSARHGAGNSYEQYF.

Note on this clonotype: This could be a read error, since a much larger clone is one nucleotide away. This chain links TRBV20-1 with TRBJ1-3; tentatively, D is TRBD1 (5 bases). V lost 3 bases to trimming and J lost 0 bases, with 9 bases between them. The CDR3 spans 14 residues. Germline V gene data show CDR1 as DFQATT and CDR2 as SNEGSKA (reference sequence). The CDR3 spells CSASTGGSGNTIYF. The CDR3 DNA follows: TGCAGTGCTAGTACGGGGGGCTCTGGAAACACCATATATTTT.

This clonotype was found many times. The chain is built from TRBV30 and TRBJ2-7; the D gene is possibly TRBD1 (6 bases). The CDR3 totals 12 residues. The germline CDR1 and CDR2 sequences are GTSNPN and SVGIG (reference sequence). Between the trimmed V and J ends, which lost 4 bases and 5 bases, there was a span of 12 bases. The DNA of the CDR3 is TGTGCCTGGAACAGGGATGGGAACGAGCAGTACTTC. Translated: CAWNRDGNEQYF.

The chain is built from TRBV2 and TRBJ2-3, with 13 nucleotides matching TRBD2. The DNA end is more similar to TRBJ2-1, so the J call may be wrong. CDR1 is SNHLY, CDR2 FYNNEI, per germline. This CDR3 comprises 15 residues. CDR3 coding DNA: TGTGCCAGCAGTGCGACTAGCGGGAGGCAATTTAGGCAGTTCTTC. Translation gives CASSATSGRQFRQFF.

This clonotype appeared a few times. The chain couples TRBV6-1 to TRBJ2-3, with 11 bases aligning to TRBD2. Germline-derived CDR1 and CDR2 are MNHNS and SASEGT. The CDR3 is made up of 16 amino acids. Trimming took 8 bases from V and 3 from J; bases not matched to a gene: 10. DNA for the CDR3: TGTGCCAGCCACCCCGCTACTAGCGGGAGAACAGATACGCAGTATTTT. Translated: CASHPATSGRTDTQYF.

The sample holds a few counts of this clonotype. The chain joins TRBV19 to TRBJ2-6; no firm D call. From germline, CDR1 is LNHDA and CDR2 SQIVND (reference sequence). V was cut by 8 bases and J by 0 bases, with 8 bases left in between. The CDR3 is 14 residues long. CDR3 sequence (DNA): TGTGCCAGTTCGGACGGCTCTGGGGCCAACGTCCTGACTTTC. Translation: CASSDGSGANVLTF.

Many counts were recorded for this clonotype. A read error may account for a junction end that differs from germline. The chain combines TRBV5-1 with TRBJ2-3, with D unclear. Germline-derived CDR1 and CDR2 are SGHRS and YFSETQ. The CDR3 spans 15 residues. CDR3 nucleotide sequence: TGTGCCAGCAGCTTACGGTCACCGAGCACAGATACGCAGTATTTT. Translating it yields CASSLRSPSTDTQYF.

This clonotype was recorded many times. Written as DNA, the CDR3 is TGTGCCACCAGCAGAAGAACAGGGGTCCAAGAGACCCAGTACTTC. It is translated as CATSRRTGVQETQYF. The gene calls are TRBV15 and TRBJ2-5; 7 bases align to TRBD1. CDR3 size: 15 residues. Germline CDR1 is LNHNV and CDR2 is YYDKDF (reference sequence). The J segment lost 1 base and the V segment lost 2 bases, leaving 4 bases of the junction unmatched.

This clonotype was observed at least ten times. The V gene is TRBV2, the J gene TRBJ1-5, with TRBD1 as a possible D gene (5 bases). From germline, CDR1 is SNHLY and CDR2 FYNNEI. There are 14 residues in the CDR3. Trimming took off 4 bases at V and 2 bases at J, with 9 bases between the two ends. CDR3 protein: CASSGGGGNQPQHF. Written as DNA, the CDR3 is TGTGCCAGCAGTGGAGGAGGGGGCAATCAGCCCCAGCATTTT.

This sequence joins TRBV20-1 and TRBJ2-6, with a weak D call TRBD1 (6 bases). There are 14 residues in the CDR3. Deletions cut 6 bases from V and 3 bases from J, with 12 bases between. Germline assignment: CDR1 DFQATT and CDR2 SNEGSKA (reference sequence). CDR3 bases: TGCAGTGCCAATACAGGGTTTGGGGCCAACGTCCTGACTTTC. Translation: CSANTGFGANVLTF.

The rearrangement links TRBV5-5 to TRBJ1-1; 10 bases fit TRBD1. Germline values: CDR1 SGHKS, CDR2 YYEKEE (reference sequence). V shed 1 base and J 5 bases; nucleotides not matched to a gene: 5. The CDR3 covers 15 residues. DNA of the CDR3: TGTGCCAGCAGCTTGAGACAGGGGGCATTTACTGAAGCTTTCTTT. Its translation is CASSLRQGAFTEAFF.

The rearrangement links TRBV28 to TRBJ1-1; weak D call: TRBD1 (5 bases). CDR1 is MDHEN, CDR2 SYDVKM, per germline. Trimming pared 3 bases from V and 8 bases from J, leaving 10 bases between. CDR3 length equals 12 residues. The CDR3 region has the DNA TGTGCCAGCAGTTTTTCCAGGGCGGAAGCTTTCTTT. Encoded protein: CASSFSRAEAFF.

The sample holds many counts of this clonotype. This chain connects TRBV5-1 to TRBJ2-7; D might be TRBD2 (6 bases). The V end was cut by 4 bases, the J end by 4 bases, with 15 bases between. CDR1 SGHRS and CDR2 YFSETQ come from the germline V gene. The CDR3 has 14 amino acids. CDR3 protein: CASSLRSGRYEQYF. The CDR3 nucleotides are TGCGCCAGCAGCCTACGTAGCGGAAGATACGAGCAGTACTTC.

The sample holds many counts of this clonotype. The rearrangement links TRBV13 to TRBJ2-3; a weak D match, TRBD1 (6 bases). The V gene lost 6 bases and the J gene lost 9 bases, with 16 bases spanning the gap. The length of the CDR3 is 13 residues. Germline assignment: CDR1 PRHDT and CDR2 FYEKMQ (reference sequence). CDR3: CASSQDRPGTQYF. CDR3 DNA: TGTGCCAGCAGTCAGGACAGACCAGGGACGCAGTATTTT.

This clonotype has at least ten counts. Here the CDR3 reads CASSSLGTGDADTQYF. CDR3 nucleotide sequence: TGTGCCAGCAGTTCCTTGGGGACAGGGGACGCAGATACGCAGTATTTT. The chain is built from TRBV28 and TRBJ2-3, with TRBD1 matching 10 bases. Germline-derived CDR1 and CDR2 are MDHEN and SYDVKM. V lost 4 bases to trimming and J lost 4 bases; unmatched junction nucleotides: 8. The CDR3 is made up of 16 amino acids.

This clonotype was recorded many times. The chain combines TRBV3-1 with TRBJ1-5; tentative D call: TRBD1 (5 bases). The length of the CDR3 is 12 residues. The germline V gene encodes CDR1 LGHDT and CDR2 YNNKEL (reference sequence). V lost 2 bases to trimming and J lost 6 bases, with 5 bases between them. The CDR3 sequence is CASSQQGQPQHF. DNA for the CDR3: TGTGCCAGCAGCCAACAGGGTCAGCCCCAGCATTTT.

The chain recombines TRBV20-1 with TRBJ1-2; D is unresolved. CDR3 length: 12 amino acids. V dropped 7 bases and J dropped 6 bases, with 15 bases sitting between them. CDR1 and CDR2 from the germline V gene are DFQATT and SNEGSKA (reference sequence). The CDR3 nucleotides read TGCAGTGTGGACCTCCCATGGGATGGCTACACCTTC. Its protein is CSVDLPWDGYTF.

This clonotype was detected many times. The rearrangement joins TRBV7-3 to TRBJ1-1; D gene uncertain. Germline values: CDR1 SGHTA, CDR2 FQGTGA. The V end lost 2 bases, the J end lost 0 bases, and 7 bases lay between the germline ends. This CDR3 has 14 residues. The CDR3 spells CASSLGPVNTEAFF. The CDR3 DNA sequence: TGTGCCAGCAGCTTAGGGCCGGTGAACACTGAAGCTTTCTTT.